These 17 T cell receptor beta chains were all obtained from the same sample, sequenced in a study of cytotoxic CD8 clonotypes in ibrutinib-treated CLL. Profiling relied on immunoSEQ multiplex PCR, and the TCRdb table lists in-frame clones only, not all of them. Of tens of thousands of clones listed, about nine tenths are singletons. The sample here was PBMCs, taken after 12 months of ibrutinib treatment. These receptors all come from a human donor with chronic lymphocytic leukemia.

The chain combines TRBV5-1 with TRBJ2-5, with 11 bases fitting TRBD2. The J call may not be correct, given that the DNA end is closer to TRBJ2-7. The CDR3 length is 15 residues. The V gene's germline CDR1 is SGHRS and CDR2 YFSETQ. The CDR3 reads CASSLKLAGADEQYF. In DNA, the CDR3 is TGCGCCAGCAGCTTGAAACTAGCGGGAGCCGACGAGCAGTACTTC.

This clone was seen a single time. The chain joins TRBV5-1 to TRBJ2-7; possibly TRBD2 for D (5 bases). CDR3 length: 14 amino acids. Germline CDR1 and CDR2: SGHRS and YFSETQ. The V end was cut by 6 bases, the J end by 4 bases, with 17 bases between. CDR3 nucleotides: TGCGCCAGCAACCCGGGTCCTCGCGGGTACGAGCAGTACTTC. Amino acids: CASNPGPRGYEQYF.

The chain couples TRBV5-1 to TRBJ1-2, with D hard to call. The V end was cut by 1 base, the J end by 0 bases, with 10 bases between. The germline V gene has CDR1 SGHRS and CDR2 YFSETQ. CDR3 length equals 15 residues. CDR3 residues: CASSLLLGANYGYTF. The CDR3 DNA reads TGCGCCAGCAGCTTGCTTCTGGGAGCTAACTATGGCTACACCTTC.

This clone was counted ten times or more. The chain recombines TRBV28 with TRBJ2-2, with 8 bases lining up with TRBD2. V lost 6 bases, J lost 7 bases, and 16 bases stayed unmatched. CDR3 size: 17 residues. Germline CDR1 and CDR2: MDHEN and SYDVKM. The CDR3 bases are TGTGCCAGCAGCGTACGGCTGGGACTAGAGTTGAGCGGGGAGCTGTTTTTT. Translated, it gives CASSVRLGLELSGELFF.

This clone was detected once. The V call is TRBV2, the J call TRBJ1-2; tentative D call: TRBD1 (5 bases). The CDR3 is made up of 15 amino acids. Trimming stripped 2 bases from V and 8 bases from J, with 18 bases between. Germline V gene data show CDR1 as SNHLY and CDR2 as FYNNEI. This CDR3 is CASSESWGTQGGYTF. The CDR3 bases are TGTGCCAGCAGTGAATCCTGGGGGACCCAAGGCGGCTACACCTTC.

The V and J genes are TRBV4-2 and TRBJ2-6; D ambiguous. Germline CDR1 is LGHNA and CDR2 is YNFKEQ. With 4 bases removed from V and 1 base from J, the gap between germline ends came to 8 bases. This CDR3 has 15 amino acids. CDR3 sequence: CASSLGPSGANVLTF. In nucleotides, the CDR3 is TGTGCCAGCAGCCTGGGTCCGTCTGGGGCCAACGTCCTGACTTTC.

The genes are TRBV5-4 and TRBJ2-1, with D perhaps matching TRBD2 (6 bases). The V and J ends lost 4 bases and 7 bases respectively, with 15 bases between them. Looked up from germline, CDR1 is SGHNT and CDR2 is YYREEE (reference sequence). This CDR3 region has 14 residues. The CDR3 spells CASSPRGGGNEQFF. CDR3 DNA: TGTGCCAGCAGCCCCCGGGGTGGGGGGAATGAGCAGTTCTTC.

The J gene is TRBJ1-4, the V gene TRBV23-1; TRBD1 aligns across 11 bases. TRBV23-1 is annotated as an ORF whose role is uncertain. V was pared by 7 bases and J by 7 bases, with 8 bases of the junction left unmatched. The CDR3 length is 15 residues. The CDR3 DNA reads TGCGCCAGCAATGTCCCTGGACAGGGGGCTGAAAAACTGTTTTTT. This encodes CASNVPGQGAEKLFF.

This clone was counted a single time. The chain links TRBV11-2 to TRBJ1-4; weak D call: TRBD1 (5 bases). Germline-derived CDR1 and CDR2 are SGHAT and FQNNGV. The CDR3 consists of 13 residues. V lost 8 bases to trimming and J lost 8 bases, with 15 bases between them. In DNA form, the CDR3 reads TGTGCCAGCGCGACAGAGACTTTGGAAAAACTGTTTTTT. Translated: CASATETLEKLFF. The full variable domain, rest sourced from reference TRBV11-2 and TRBJ1-4, is EAGVAQSPRYKIIEKRQSVAFWCNPISGHATLYWYQQILGQGPKLLIQFQNNGVVDDSQLPKDRFSAERLKGVDSTLKIQPAKLEDSAVYLCASATETLEKLFFGSGTQLSVL.

This clone has just a few counts. The V gene is TRBV19, the J gene TRBJ1-2; D remains unclear. The germline CDR1 and CDR2 sequences are LNHDA and SQIVND (reference sequence). The CDR3 length is 15 residues. Trimming took off 3 bases at V and 2 bases at J, with 13 bases between the two ends. The CDR3 is CASSIKDAGNYGYTF. The CDR3 DNA follows: TGTGCCAGTAGTATTAAGGATGCAGGCAACTATGGCTACACCTTC. Supplemented by reference TRBV19 and TRBJ1-2, the full variable domain reads DGGITQSPKYLFRKEGQNVTLSCEQNLNHDAMYWYRQDPGQGLRLIYYSQIVNDFQKGDIAEGYSVSREKKESFPLTVTSAQKNPTAFYLCASSIKDAGNYGYTFGSGTRLTVV.

This chain connects TRBV6-5 to TRBJ2-1; 10 bases fit TRBD2. V gave up 2 bases and J gave up 6 bases; unmatched junction bases: 4. The CDR3 consists of 15 residues. Germline-derived CDR1 and CDR2 are MNHEY and SVGAGI. CDR3: CASSYHTSGTNEQFF. Here the CDR3 DNA reads TGTGCCAGCAGTTACCATACTAGCGGGACCAATGAGCAGTTCTTC.

This clone came up once. The chain combines TRBV9 with TRBJ1-2; D perhaps matches TRBD1 (5 bases). This CDR3 region has 13 residues. CDR1 is SGDLS and CDR2 is YYNGEE in the germline V gene. Trimming took off 1 base at V and 6 bases at J, with 10 bases between the two ends. As DNA, the CDR3 is TGTGCCAGCAGCGTACCACAGGTTAATGGCTACACCTTC. Its protein product is CASSVPQVNGYTF.

The chain is built from TRBV29-1 and TRBJ2-7; 14 nucleotides agree with TRBD2. The V gene end was trimmed by 4 bases and the J gene end by 5 bases; junction bases not matched to a gene: 4. The length of the CDR3 is 14 residues. CDR1 is SQVTM and CDR2 is ANQGSEA in the germline V gene. The DNA of the CDR3 is TGCAGCGTTGGAGGGGGACTAGCGGGAGACGAGCAGTACTTC. It specifies CSVGGGLAGDEQYF.

This chain uses TRBV9 with TRBJ2-5; TRBD1 agrees at 9 bases. This CDR3 contains 15 residues. The junction had 5 bases not matched to a gene; V was cut back by 0 bases and J by 5 bases. Per germline, CDR1 SGDLS and CDR2 YYNGEE. CDR3 residues: CASSVGDRVTETQYF. CDR3 nucleotides: TGTGCCAGCAGCGTAGGGGACAGGGTGACGGAGACCCAGTACTTC.

This chain joins TRBV7-2 and TRBJ2-2, with TRBD2 matching over 11 bases. V lost 6 bases, J lost 1 base, and 7 bases stayed unmatched. CDR1 and CDR2 (germline): SGHTA, FQGNSA. CDR3 length: 17 amino acids. The CDR3 sequence: CASRPSGTSGNTGELFF. The CDR3 DNA reads TGTGCCAGCAGACCGTCCGGGACTAGCGGGAACACCGGGGAGCTGTTTTTT.

About this clone itself: Mismatch with germline at one junction end may stem from a read error. This chain links TRBV30 with TRBJ2-1, with TRBD2 matching over 9 bases. Germline CDR1 reads GTSNPN; CDR2 reads SVGIG (reference sequence). The CDR3 covers 16 residues. CDR3 loop: CAWSKGSGSRTLTEVF. The DNA for the CDR3 is TGTGCCTGGAGCAAGGGTAGCGGGAGCCGGACTCTTACCGAGGTCTTC.

The DNA for the CDR3 is TGTGCCAGCTCACTCCGGACAGGGGGGGACAGGAACACTGAAGCTTTCTTT. It specifies CASSLRTGGDRNTEAFF. The V and J genes are TRBV18 and TRBJ1-1, with TRBD1 identical over 10 bases. The CDR3 runs to 17 residues. Germline V gene sequence: CDR1 KGHSH, CDR2 LQKENI. The V and J ends lost 4 bases and 1 base, in that order; junction bases with no gene match: 9.